These 8 T cell receptor beta chains share one sample of origin, sequenced in a study of T cells in localized non-small cell lung cancer. The data were produced by immunoSEQ multiplex PCR, yet TCRdb's version contains in-frame clones alone and is incomplete. The data show around 2,100 clones, with 27% seen just once and 15% to 19% held by the top ten. The specimen was normal lung tissue next to the tumor, collected before any cancer treatment. These receptor sequences come from a female donor over 55 with stage I lung adenocarcinoma.

J is TRBJ2-1 and V is TRBV6-8, with 8 bases that match TRBD2. Per germline, CDR1 MNHGY and CDR2 SAAAGT. After removal of 4 bases from V and 2 bases from J, the junction contained 4 bases not matched to a gene. CDR3 size: 15 residues. The CDR3 loop reads CASSSSGSPYNEQFF. CDR3 nucleotides: TGTGCCAGCAGTTCGAGCGGGAGCCCCTACAATGAGCAGTTCTTC.

The rearrangement uses TRBV25-1 and TRBJ2-1; TRBD2 matches 16 bases. Trimming removed 1 base from V and 9 bases from J; junction bases left unmatched: 6. The CDR3 has 17 amino acids. Per the germline V gene, CDR1 is MGHDK and CDR2 is SYGVNS. The CDR3 spells CASSESRGLAGGGEQFF. CDR3 nucleotides: TGTGCCAGCAGTGAATCCCGGGGACTAGCGGGAGGGGGTGAGCAGTTCTTC.

The chain links TRBV6-8 to TRBJ2-3; D is ambiguous. This CDR3 region has 14 residues. V was clipped by 2 bases and J by 6 bases, with 12 bases between them. From germline, CDR1 is MNHGY and CDR2 SAAAGT. CDR3 region: CASSYVASLDTQYF. DNA of the CDR3: TGTGCCAGCAGTTACGTGGCCTCCTTGGATACGCAGTATTTT.

This clone came up a few times. The rearrangement links TRBV11-3 to TRBJ1-2, with 10 bases identical to TRBD1. CDR3 length: 15 amino acids. The germline V gene has CDR1 SGHNT and CDR2 YENEEA. The ends lost 0 bases at V and 3 bases at J; junction bases unmatched: 1. CDR3 coding DNA: TGTGCCAGCAGCTTAGAAGGGACAGGGGACTATGGCTACACCTTC. Translated: CASSLEGTGDYGYTF. Combining the CDR3 with reference TRBV11-3 and TRBJ1-2 gives the whole variable domain EAGVVQSPRYKIIEKKQPVAFWCNPISGHNTLYWYLQNLGQGPELLIRYENEEAVDDSQLPKDRFSAERLKGVDSTLKIQPAELGDSAVYLCASSLEGTGDYGYTFGSGTRLTVV.

This clone was counted only a few times. V usage is TRBV18 and J usage is TRBJ1-2, with D unresolved. The germline V gene encodes CDR1 KGHSH and CDR2 LQKENI. The CDR3 has 14 residues. Trimming removed 4 bases from V and 1 base from J, with 10 bases in between. As DNA, the CDR3 is TGTGCCAGCTCACGGGGAGCGAATAACTATGGCTACACCTTC. This sequence encodes CASSRGANNYGYTF.

There are a few counts of this clone. The rearrangement uses TRBV11-3 and TRBJ1-3; D is unresolved. Germline V gene lookup returns CDR1 SGHNT and CDR2 YENEEA. The CDR3 runs to 16 residues. V was shortened by 1 base and J by 0 bases, with 10 bases between the two germline ends. In DNA form, the CDR3 reads TGTGCCAGCAGCTTAGTAGGCGCCCTCTCTGGAAACACCATATATTTT. This translates into CASSLVGALSGNTIYF.

This clone rates as hyperexpanded. CDR3 nucleotide sequence: TGCGCCAGCAGCCAAGGTGGTAGCGGGAGGGGGAGATACAATGAGCAGTTCTTC. Amino acid sequence: CASSQGGSGRGRYNEQFF. The J gene is TRBJ2-1, the V gene TRBV4-1; 11 bases map to TRBD2. This CDR3 is built from 18 residues. CDR1 is MGHRA, CDR2 YSYEKL, per germline. V gave up 1 base and J gave up 4 bases; unmatched junction bases: 9.

The V and J genes are TRBV23-1 and TRBJ1-3, with no clear D. TRBV23-1 is classed as an ORF, of uncertain function. V lost 5 bases and J lost 0, with 17 bases in between. This CDR3 is 17 amino acids long. The CDR3 here is CASSGEGRYDSGNTIYF. The CDR3 DNA reads TGCGCCAGCAGTGGCGAGGGAAGGTACGACTCTGGAAACACCATATATTTT.